This TCR beta chain comes out of a study of brain T cells in children with intractable seizures. Study results and caveats: Clones missing pre-surgery may reflect undersampling of that blood sample. Patients' HCMV serostatus was unknown; virus specificity rests on CDR3 similarity alone.

The data were produced by immunoSEQ multiplex PCR, yet TCRdb's version contains in-frame clones alone and is incomplete. The table records 70,000 to 85,000 clones, about 90% of them present only once. Comments on this clone: Antigen unknown.

The sequenced cases were selected for having the highest brain T cell transcript signatures. At least one anti-epileptic drug was given before surgery. This CDR3 is 14 amino acids long. The germline V gene encodes CDR1 MDHEN and CDR2 SYDVKM. Trimming pared 4 bases from V and 4 bases from J, leaving 8 bases between. This clonotype was sampled from a girl aged 2 to 10 with Rasmussen encephalitis and intractable seizures. Sample: peripheral blood, taken at surgery. This sequence joins TRBV28 and TRBJ2-6, with D perhaps TRBD1 or TRBD2 (5 bases each). The CDR3 region is CASSSGTGANVLTF. The CDR3 nucleotides read TGTGCCAGCAGTTCAGGGACCGGGGCCAACGTCCTGACTTTC. The full variable domain, completed using reference TRBV28 and TRBJ2-6, is DVKVTQSSRYLVKRTGEKVFLECVQDMDHENMFWYRQDPGLGLRLIYFSYDVKMKEKGDIPEGYSVSREKKERFSLILESASTNQTSMYLCASSSGTGANVLTFGAGSRLTVL.